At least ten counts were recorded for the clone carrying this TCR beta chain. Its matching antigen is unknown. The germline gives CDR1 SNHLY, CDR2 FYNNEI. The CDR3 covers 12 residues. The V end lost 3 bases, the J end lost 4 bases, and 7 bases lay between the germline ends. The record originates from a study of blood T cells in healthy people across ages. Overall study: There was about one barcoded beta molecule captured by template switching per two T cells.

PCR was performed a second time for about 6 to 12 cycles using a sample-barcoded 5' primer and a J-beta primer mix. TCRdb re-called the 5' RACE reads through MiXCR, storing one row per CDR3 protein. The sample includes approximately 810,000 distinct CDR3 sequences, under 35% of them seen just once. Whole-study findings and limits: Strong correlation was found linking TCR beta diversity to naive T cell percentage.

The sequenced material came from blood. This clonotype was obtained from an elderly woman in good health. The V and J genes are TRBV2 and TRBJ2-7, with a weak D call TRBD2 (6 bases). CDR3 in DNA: TGTGCCAGCAGTGATGCGGGGTACGAGCAGTACTTC. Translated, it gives CASSDAGYEQYF.